This T cell receptor beta chain stems from a study of a mutant IDH1 vaccine in newly diagnosed glioma (dated by TCRdb to the early 2020s). Broadly, across the study: Vaccination was initiated 4-6 weeks after radiotherapy alone, or concurrently with temozolomide cycles in the chemotherapy-containing groups. Prior to enrollment, standard therapy consisting of radiotherapy alone, temozolomide alone, or radiochemotherapy with temozolomide had been administered to patients, with the combination being received by most patients. The week-35 safety follow-up was designated visit V12, and the week-47 end of study was designated visit V13. Peripheral blood was drawn at six visits: V03 (baseline), V05, V07, V10, V12 and V13. The approximately 33 treated patients were approximately 62% male and roughly 40% female, with a mean age of roughly 42 years. For exploratory analyses, 25 to 30 treated patients had longitudinal TCRB deep sequencing done wherever samples were available.

Receptor amplification or capture employed the immunoSEQ multiplex PCR assay. Following the manufacturer's protocol, the hsTCRB Kit was used to amplify rearranged TCR beta chain sequences. TCRB libraries were sequenced on an Illumina MiSeq. The original pipeline was this. Demultiplexing, trimming and gene mapping were performed with the kit vendor's proprietary platform. TCRdb mirrors the immuneACCESS table, restricted to in-frame sequences. Some clones are absent from its copies; in checked studies, under half trace to an unresolved V gene, and the reason for the others is unknown. V, J and clone size were drawn from that table, and D and trimming were deduced from the DNA. The sample table records about 59,000 clones; roughly four fifths of these occur just once. The ten largest clones add up to 3.5% to 4.5% of the sample. Points on this clone: Its antigen is unknown. Within one base of it there is no much larger clone, and no base qualities were kept.

The paper as a whole reports these results and caveats: Changes in the top peripheral T cell clonotypes picked up by TCRB sequencing did not appear to be linked to pseudoprogression. Immune responses induced by the vaccine were seen in roughly 95% of patients across multiple MHC alleles. According to the authors, sample limitations meant that analyses of patient blood samples could not be reproduced. Selection of PBMC samples for TCRB deep sequencing was based on availability.

The germline ends are 7 bases apart after V is trimmed by 6 bases and J by 4 bases. CDR1 and CDR2 are drawn from the germline V gene: SQVTM, ANQGSEA. The CDR3 goes from the cysteine to the phenylalanine over 11 residues. The kept DNA is CDR3 alone, 33 bases in frame from the first base. The time point label, read with the paper, signifies: week 47, end of study. Every vaccine dose consisted of 300 ug of a 20-mer mutant IDH1 peptide in Montanide, administered subcutaneously together with topical imiquimod. Eight vaccinations were administered to patients in weeks 1, 3, 5, 7, 11, 15, 19 and 23, corresponding to visits V03 through V10. All donors had newly diagnosed IDH1-mutant astrocytomas of WHO grade 3 or 4 that showed loss of nuclear ATRX. The samples were drawn from NOA16, a multicentre, single-arm, open-label phase I trial in Germany that tested a mutant IDH1 peptide vaccine in humans for the first time. Genomic DNA for TCRB sequencing was extracted from EDTA blood using the DNeasy Blood and Tissue Kit.

The rearranged chain carries TRBV29-1 and TRBJ2-1; a tentative D match to TRBD2 spans 6 bases. This clonotype was obtained from a man younger than 40 with glioma. This specimen was PBMCs, taken from a glioma patient whose treatment included an IDH1 peptide vaccine. The sequenced DNA: TGCAGCGTAGGGAGGTACAATGAGCAGTTCTTC. It is translated as CSVGRYNEQFF.